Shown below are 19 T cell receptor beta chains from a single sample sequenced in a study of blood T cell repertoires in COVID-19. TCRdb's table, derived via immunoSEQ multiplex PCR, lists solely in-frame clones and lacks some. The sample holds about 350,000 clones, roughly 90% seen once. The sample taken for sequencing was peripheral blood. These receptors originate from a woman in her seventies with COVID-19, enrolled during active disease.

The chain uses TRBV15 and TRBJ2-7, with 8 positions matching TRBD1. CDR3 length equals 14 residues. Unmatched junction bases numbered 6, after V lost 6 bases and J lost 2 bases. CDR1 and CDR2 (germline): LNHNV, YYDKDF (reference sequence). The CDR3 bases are TGTGCCACCAGACCCACGACAGGGGCCTACGAGCAGTACTTC. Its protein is CATRPTTGAYEQYF.

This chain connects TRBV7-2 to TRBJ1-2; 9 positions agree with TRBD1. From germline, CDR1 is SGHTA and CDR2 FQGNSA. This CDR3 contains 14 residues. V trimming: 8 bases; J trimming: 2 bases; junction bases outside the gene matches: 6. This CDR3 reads CASSRTGVNYGYTF. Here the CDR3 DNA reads TGTGCCAGCTCCCGGACAGGGGTAAACTATGGCTACACCTTC.

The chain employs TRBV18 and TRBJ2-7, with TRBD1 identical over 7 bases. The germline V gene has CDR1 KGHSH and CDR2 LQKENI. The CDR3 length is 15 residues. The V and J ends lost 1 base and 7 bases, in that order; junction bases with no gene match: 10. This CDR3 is CASSPRGTVALEQYF. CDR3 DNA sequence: TGTGCCAGCTCACCACGGGGGACAGTGGCCTTGGAGCAGTACTTC.

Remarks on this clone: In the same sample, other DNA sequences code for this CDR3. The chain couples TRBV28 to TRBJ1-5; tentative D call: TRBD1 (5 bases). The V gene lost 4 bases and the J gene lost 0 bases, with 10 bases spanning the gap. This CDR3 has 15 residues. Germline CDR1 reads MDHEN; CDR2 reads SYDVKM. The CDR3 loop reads CASSSGSYSNQPQHF. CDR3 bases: TGTGCCAGCAGTTCAGGGTCTTATAGCAATCAGCCCCAGCATTTT.

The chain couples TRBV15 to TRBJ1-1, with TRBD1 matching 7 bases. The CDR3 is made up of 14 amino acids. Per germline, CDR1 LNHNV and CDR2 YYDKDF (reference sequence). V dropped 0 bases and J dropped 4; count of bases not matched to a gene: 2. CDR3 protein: CATSRDRTGTEAFF. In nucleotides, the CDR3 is TGTGCCACCAGCAGAGATAGGACAGGCACTGAAGCTTTCTTT.

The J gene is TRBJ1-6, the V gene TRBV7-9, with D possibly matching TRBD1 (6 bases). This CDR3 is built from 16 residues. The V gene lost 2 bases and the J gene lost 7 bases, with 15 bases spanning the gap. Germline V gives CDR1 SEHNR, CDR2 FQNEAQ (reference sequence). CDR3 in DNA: TGTGCCAGCAGCTTAACGACAACAGGGAGAAATTCACCCCTCCACTTT. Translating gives CASSLTTTGRNSPLHF. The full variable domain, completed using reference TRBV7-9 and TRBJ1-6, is DTGVSQNPRHKITKRGQNVTFRCDPISEHNRLYWYRQTLGQGPEFLTYFQNEAQLEKSRLLSDRFSAERPKGSFSTLEIQRTEQGDSAMYLCASSLTTTGRNSPLHFGNGTRLTVT.

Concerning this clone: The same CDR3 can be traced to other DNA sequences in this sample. The CDR3: CASSLGSGETQYF. In DNA form, the CDR3 reads TGCGCCAGCAGCCTGGGTTCAGGAGAGACCCAGTACTTC. The chain joins TRBV5-1 to TRBJ2-5; no clear D gene. Germline-derived CDR1 and CDR2 are SGHRS and YFSETQ. The CDR3 length is 13 residues. The ends were cut back, 4 bases at V and 4 bases at J, with 11 bases in the middle.

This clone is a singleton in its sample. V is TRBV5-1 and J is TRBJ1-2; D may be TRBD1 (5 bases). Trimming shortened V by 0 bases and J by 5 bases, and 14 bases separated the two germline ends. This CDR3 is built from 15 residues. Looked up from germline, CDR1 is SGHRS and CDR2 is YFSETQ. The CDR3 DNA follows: TGCGCCAGCAGCTTGGCCTTGGGGCGGTGGTATGGCTACACCTTC. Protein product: CASSLALGRWYGYTF.

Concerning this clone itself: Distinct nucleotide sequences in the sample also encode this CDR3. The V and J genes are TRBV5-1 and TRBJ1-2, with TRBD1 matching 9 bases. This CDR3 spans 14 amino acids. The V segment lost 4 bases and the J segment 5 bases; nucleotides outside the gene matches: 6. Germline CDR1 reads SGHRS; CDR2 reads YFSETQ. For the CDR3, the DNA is TGCGCCAGCAGCCCTACAGGGGGCGATTATGGCTACACCTTC. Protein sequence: CASSPTGGDYGYTF.

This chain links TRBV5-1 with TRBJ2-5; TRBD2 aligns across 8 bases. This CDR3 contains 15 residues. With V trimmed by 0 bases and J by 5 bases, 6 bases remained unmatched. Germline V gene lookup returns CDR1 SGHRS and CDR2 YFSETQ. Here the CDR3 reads CASSLGSGELETQYF. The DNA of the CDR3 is TGCGCCAGCAGCTTGGGTAGCGGGGAATTGGAGACCCAGTACTTC.

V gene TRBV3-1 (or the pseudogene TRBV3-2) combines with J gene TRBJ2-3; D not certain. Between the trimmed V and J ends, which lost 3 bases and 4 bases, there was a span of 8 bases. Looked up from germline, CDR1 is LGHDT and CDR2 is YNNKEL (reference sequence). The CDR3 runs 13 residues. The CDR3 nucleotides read TGTGCCAGCAGCCAGGGCCCGCCAGATACGCAGTATTTT. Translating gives CASSQGPPDTQYF.

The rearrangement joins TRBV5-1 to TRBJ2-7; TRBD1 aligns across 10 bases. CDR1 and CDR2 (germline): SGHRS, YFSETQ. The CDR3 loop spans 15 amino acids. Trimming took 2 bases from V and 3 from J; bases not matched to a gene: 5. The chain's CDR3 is CASSFSGTGDYEQYF. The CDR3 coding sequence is TGCGCCAGCAGCTTTTCCGGGACAGGGGACTACGAGCAGTACTTC.

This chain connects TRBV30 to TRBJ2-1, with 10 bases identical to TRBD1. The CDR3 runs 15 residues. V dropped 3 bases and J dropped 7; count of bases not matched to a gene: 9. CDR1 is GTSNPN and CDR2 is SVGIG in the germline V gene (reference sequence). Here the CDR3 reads CAWRGGQGYGNEQFF. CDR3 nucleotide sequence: TGTGCCTGGAGGGGGGGACAGGGGTACGGGAATGAGCAGTTCTTC.

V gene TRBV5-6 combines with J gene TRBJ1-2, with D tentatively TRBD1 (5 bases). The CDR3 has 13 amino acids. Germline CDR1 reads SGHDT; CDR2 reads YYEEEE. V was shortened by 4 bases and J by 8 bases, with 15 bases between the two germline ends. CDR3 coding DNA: TGTGCCAGCAGCCACCTACAGACAGAAGGCTACACCTTC. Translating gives CASSHLQTEGYTF.

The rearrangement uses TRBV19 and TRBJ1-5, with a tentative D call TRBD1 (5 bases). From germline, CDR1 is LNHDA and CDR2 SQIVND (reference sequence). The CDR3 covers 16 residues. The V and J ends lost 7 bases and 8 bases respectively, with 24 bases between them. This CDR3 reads CASTSGGVPEKKPQHF. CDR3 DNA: TGTGCCAGTACCTCGGGGGGGGTGCCCGAGAAGAAGCCCCAGCATTTT.

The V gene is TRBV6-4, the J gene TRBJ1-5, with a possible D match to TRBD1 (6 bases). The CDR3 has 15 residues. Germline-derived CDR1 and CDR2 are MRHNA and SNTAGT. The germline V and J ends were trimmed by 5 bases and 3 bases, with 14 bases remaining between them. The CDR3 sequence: CASSPSGGLNQPQHF. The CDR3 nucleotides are TGTGCCAGCAGTCCCTCGGGGGGGCTCAATCAGCCCCAGCATTTT.

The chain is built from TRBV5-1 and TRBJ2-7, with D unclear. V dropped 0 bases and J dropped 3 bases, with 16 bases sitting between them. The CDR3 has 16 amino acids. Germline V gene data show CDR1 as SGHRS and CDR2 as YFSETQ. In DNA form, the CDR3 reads TGCGCCAGCAGCTTGGGAGTTGAGGCTTTACACTACGAGCAGTACTTC. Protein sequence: CASSLGVEALHYEQYF.

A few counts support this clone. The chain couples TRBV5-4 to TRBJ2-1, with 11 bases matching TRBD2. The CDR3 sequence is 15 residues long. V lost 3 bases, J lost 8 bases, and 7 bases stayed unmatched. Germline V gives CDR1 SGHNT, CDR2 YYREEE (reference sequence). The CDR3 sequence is CASSSPSGGLDEQFF. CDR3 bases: TGTGCCAGCAGCTCCCCTAGCGGGGGGCTGGATGAGCAGTTCTTC.

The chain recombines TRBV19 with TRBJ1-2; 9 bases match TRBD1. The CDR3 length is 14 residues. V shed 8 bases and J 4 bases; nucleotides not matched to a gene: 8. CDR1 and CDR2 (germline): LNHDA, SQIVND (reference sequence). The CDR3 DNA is TGTGCCAGTTCCCGGGACAGGGATAGCTATGGCTACACCTTC. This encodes CASSRDRDSYGYTF.